This T cell receptor beta chain comes out of a study of cytomegalovirus exposure and HLA in healthy donors. The CDR3 runs to 15 residues. V gave up 1 base and J gave up 6 bases; unmatched junction bases: 7. Looked up from germline, CDR1 is SGHTA and CDR2 is FQGNSA. This clone appeared a single time. A multiplex PCR was run with 60 Vbeta primers and 13 Jbeta primers. Assay: immunoSEQ multiplex PCR; the TCRdb copy retains only in-frame clones and omits some. The sample contains roughly 90,000 clones, about 81% of which appear only once. Sequencing was performed on PBMCs. The chain joins TRBV7-2 to TRBJ2-5; 8 nucleotides agree with TRBD2. The TCR originated in a man between 18 and 29 years old in good health and CMV-seronegative. For the CDR3, the DNA is TGTGCCAGCAGCTTAGGAGGCAAGCGGGAGAAGACCCAGTACTTC. It translates to CASSLGGKREKTQYF.